This T cell receptor beta chain derives from a study of shared clonotypes between healthy human individuals. About this clone itself: Its antigen remains unknown.

Assay used: immunoSEQ multiplex PCR; TCRdb lists only in-frame clones, some missing. The sample records over a million clones, roughly 95% being singletons. The V and J ends lost 0 bases and 2 bases respectively, with 8 bases between them. This CDR3 contains 14 residues. Germline-derived CDR1 and CDR2 are LGHNA and YSLEER. Study-wide results and caveats: Larger richness was generally estimated for naive than memory subsets.

V gene TRBV4-3 combines with J gene TRBJ2-7; D uncertain. The receptor comes from a man in his thirties or forties in good health. The sequenced sample consisted of naive CD4+ T cells sorted from blood. Stated subset: CD45RA+ positively selected. The CDR3 DNA reads TGCGCCAGCAGCCAAGATAGTTTTACCTACGAGCAGTACTTC. It specifies CASSQDSFTYEQYF.